This is a list of T cell receptor beta chains from one sample in a study of CD8 T cells in ankylosing spondylitis. TCRdb analysed the 5' RACE reads with MiXCR anew, one entry per CDR3 protein. The sample contains some 250,000 distinct CDR3 sequences, 20% to 30% of which appear only once. Sequenced: blood, either unsorted or a sorted T cell fraction (not recorded which). The receptor set was obtained from a male donor with ankylosing spondylitis or in good health (not recorded which). The CDR3 runs from the conserved cysteine through the conserved F or W. A D gene is named only where the DNA matches it firmly. Expanded clones get a size class; other rows say once, few or many, or leave the size out.

once	TRBV15	TRBD2	TRBJ2-1	14	CATSGGGVGNEQFF	TGTGCCACCAGCGGCGGGGGGGTAGGGAATGAGCAGTTCTTC
few	TRBV20-1	NA	TRBJ2-2	17	CSARDPVVYANTGELFF	TGCAGTGCTAGAGATCCCGTTGTCTACGCGAACACCGGGGAGCTGTTTTTT
few	TRBV7-2	NA	TRBJ2-1	14	CASSPPGKYNEQFF	TGTGCCAGCAGCCCTCCCGGGAAGTACAATGAGCAGTTCTTC
few	TRBV20-1	NA	TRBJ2-1	15	CSARDRGNPYNEQFF	TGCAGTGCTAGAGATCGGGGGAATCCCTACAATGAGCAGTTCTTC
NA	TRBV10-3	NA	TRBJ2-2	18	CAISEPMGRRGNTGELFF	TGTGCCATCAGTGAGCCGATGGGGAGGCGTGGGAACACCGGGGAGCTGTTTTTT
many	TRBV29-1	TRBD1	TRBJ2-5	13	CSVEQTGPETQYF	TGCAGCGTTGAGCAGACAGGGCCGGAGACCCAGTACTTC
many	TRBV20-1	NA	TRBJ2-3	14	CSAIPAEVADTQYF	TGCAGTGCTATTCCCGCGGAGGTCGCAGATACGCAGTATTTT
NA	TRBV7-2	NA	TRBJ2-5	14	CASSPTGIGETQYF	TGTGCCAGCAGCCCTACAGGGATTGGAGAGACCCAGTACTTC
few	TRBV20-1	TRBD1	TRBJ2-1	16	CSARGLDRSSYNEQFF	TGCAGTGCTAGAGGTTTGGACAGGTCCTCCTACAATGAGCAGTTCTTC
few	TRBV7-9	NA	TRBJ2-1	16	CASSSSAIKSYNEQFF	TGTGCCAGCAGCTCATCCGCCATAAAGTCCTACAATGAGCAGTTCTTC
once	TRBV20-1	NA	TRBJ2-7	12	CSASLSGYEQYF	TGCAGTGCTAGTCTGAGTGGATACGAGCAGTACTTC
few	TRBV20-1	TRBD2	TRBJ2-7	14	CSARLAGGSLEQYF	TGCAGTGCTAGGTTGGCGGGGGGCTCACTTGAGCAGTACTTC
NA	TRBV5-1	TRBD1	TRBJ1-1	14	CASSLQGANTEAFF	TGCGCCAGCAGCTTGCAGGGGGCGAACACTGAAGCTTTCTTT
many	TRBV24-1	NA	TRBJ2-2	13	CATSVTHQGELFF	TGTGCCACCAGTGTGACCCACCAGGGGGAGCTGTTTTTT
NA	TRBV18	TRBD1	TRBJ2-5	14	CASSPGTGLVGQYF	TGTGCCAGCTCACCCGGGACAGGGCTCGTTGGCCAGTACTTC
many	TRBV29-1	NA	TRBJ2-1	15	CSVTTGTQATNEQFF	TGCAGCGTGACTACCGGGACACAGGCAACGAATGAGCAGTTCTTC
NA	TRBV7-8	TRBD1	TRBJ2-7	15	CASSLDRGPSYEQYF	TGTGCCAGCAGCCTCGACAGGGGGCCCTCCTACGAGCAGTACTTC
NA	TRBV11-2	TRBD2	TRBJ2-1	14	CASSLLAGSHEQFF	TGTGCCAGCAGCTTACTAGCGGGTAGCCATGAGCAGTTCTTC
NA	TRBV7-6	TRBD2	TRBJ2-5	19	CASSPRPRMSSGPPETQYF	TGTGCCAGCAGCCCCCGACCCCGAATGTCTAGCGGACCCCCAGAGACCCAGTACTTC
NA	TRBV12-3/TRBV12-4	TRBD2	TRBJ2-1	15	CASSGGLVTTSEQFF	TGTGCCAGCAGTGGGGGACTAGTTACCACAAGTGAGCAGTTCTTC
few	TRBV10-3	TRBD2	TRBJ2-1	14	CAISERGGYNEQFF	TGTGCCATCAGTGAGCGGGGGGGCTACAATGAGCAGTTCTTC
NA	TRBV6-5	TRBD2	TRBJ2-3	12	CASSRAGGMQYF	TGTGCCAGCAGTCGCGCGGGGGGGATGCAGTATTTT
NA	TRBV6-1	NA	TRBJ1-2	13	CASSPEGDYGYTF	TGTGCCAGCAGCCCAGAGGGTGACTATGGCTACACCTTC
many	TRBV7-9	NA	TRBJ1-6	16	CASSFGVLTGASPLHF	TGTGCCAGCAGCTTCGGCGTGTTAACAGGTGCCTCACCCCTCCACTTT
NA	TRBV6-1	TRBD2	TRBJ2-1	17	CASSRPPRLAGDNEQFF	TGTGCCAGCAGTCGCCCCCCTCGGCTAGCGGGGGACAATGAGCAGTTCTTC
NA	TRBV3-1	TRBD1	TRBJ2-4	18	CACSQDSTGGSAKNIQYF	TGTGCCTGCAGCCAAGATTCGACAGGGGGTTCAGCCAAAAACATTCAGTACTTC